Following are 28 T cell receptor beta chains from one sample sequenced in a study of shared clonotypes between healthy human individuals. Using immunoSEQ multiplex PCR, the repertoire was profiled, and TCRdb retains in-frame clones only, with some absent. The sample lists roughly 2.1 million clones; 93% were seen once. CD8 cells classed as naive were CD45RO-negative and positively selected for CCR7, excluding terminally differentiated effector memory CD45RA+ cells. Sequencing was carried out using naive CD8+ T cells from PBMCs. Receptor source: a young man in good health. Some clones in this sample may be carry-over from other donors' samples.

The chain has TRBV27 and TRBJ1-1; no firm D call. Germline V gene sequence: CDR1 MNHEY, CDR2 SMNVEV (reference sequence). This CDR3 contains 14 residues. The ends were cut back, 5 bases at V and 1 base at J, with 11 bases in the middle. The CDR3 sequence: CASSSLSTNTEAFF. The CDR3 DNA sequence: TGTGCCAGCAGTAGTCTTTCAACGAACACTGAAGCTTTCTTT.

This clone appeared a few times. V is TRBV7-9 and J is TRBJ1-1, with 8 bases matching TRBD1. CDR1 and CDR2 from the germline V gene are SEHNR and FQNEAQ (reference sequence). There are 12 residues in the CDR3. V shed 6 bases and J 10 bases; nucleotides not matched to a gene: 7. The chain's CDR3 is CASRSDRERAFF. The CDR3 DNA follows: TGTGCCAGCAGGTCGGACAGGGAGCGAGCTTTCTTT.

DNA of the CDR3: TGTGCCAGCAGTGCCTGGCGGGAGGGCTACAATGAGCAGTTCTTC. Translated, it gives CASSAWREGYNEQFF. The rearrangement joins TRBV2 to TRBJ2-1; 9 bases align to TRBD2. V shed 4 bases, J shed 3 bases, and the junction held 4 bases outside the gene matches. In germline, CDR1 is SNHLY, CDR2 FYNNEI. This CDR3 is built from 15 residues.

With respect to this clone: Other nucleotide sequences from this sample produce the same CDR3. This chain links TRBV29-1 with TRBJ2-7, with 7 bases matching TRBD2. This CDR3 has 13 residues. The germline V gene has CDR1 SQVTM and CDR2 ANQGSEA. V was pared by 4 bases and J by 0 bases, with 3 bases of the junction left unmatched. CDR3 DNA: TGCAGCGTTGTTGGGGGGGACTCCTACGAGCAGTACTTC. Translating gives CSVVGGDSYEQYF.

For this clone: Other DNA sequences in this sample translate to the same CDR3. The genes are TRBV6-6 and TRBJ2-1; D is unresolved. With 5 bases removed from V and 1 base from J, the gap between germline ends came to 3 bases. This CDR3 comprises 12 residues. CDR1 is MNHNY and CDR2 is SVGAGI in the germline V gene (reference sequence). CDR3 residues: CASSPSYNEQFF. The CDR3 DNA is TGTGCCAGCAGTCCGTCCTACAATGAGCAGTTCTTC.

This clone was detected once. This chain connects TRBV6-5 to TRBJ2-1, with D possibly matching TRBD2 (5 bases). Trimming stripped 6 bases from V and 4 bases from J, with 10 bases between. The germline V gene encodes CDR1 MNHEY and CDR2 SVGAGI. The CDR3 is 13 amino acids. The CDR3 bases are TGTGCCAGCAGCAACGGGGTATACAATGAGCAGTTCTTC. Translation gives CASSNGVYNEQFF.

The chain is built from TRBV28 and TRBJ1-2; the D gene is possibly TRBD1 (5 bases). Germline values: CDR1 MDHEN, CDR2 SYDVKM. The CDR3 is made up of 15 amino acids. The V end lost 11 bases, the J end lost 6 bases, and 25 bases lay between the germline ends. The CDR3: CAARRLGLFFNGYTF. The CDR3 DNA sequence: TGTGCCGCCCGCCGCCTGGGGCTTTTTTTTAATGGCTACACCTTC.

This rearrangement joins TRBV27 to TRBJ2-7; possibly TRBD2 for D (7 bases). The V end was cut by 1 base, the J end by 6 bases, with 19 bases between. This CDR3 region has 16 residues. Looked up from germline, CDR1 is MNHEY and CDR2 is SMNVEV (reference sequence). The chain's CDR3 is CASSLWWGGAAVEQYF. The CDR3 DNA follows: TGTGCCAGCAGTTTATGGTGGGGGGGCGCCGCGGTCGAGCAGTACTTC.

The chain has TRBV5-5 and TRBJ1-4, with a tentative D call TRBD1 (6 bases). The CDR3 has 16 residues. V gave up 0 bases and J gave up 6 bases, with 15 bases separating them. Looked up from germline, CDR1 is SGHKS and CDR2 is YYEKEE (reference sequence). CDR3 DNA sequence: TGTGCCAGCAGCTTGGTAGGGGGGCGAATCGATGAAAAACTGTTTTTT. Residues: CASSLVGGRIDEKLFF.

The rearrangement links TRBV6-5 to TRBJ1-2, with TRBD1 matching 9 bases. This CDR3 is 15 amino acids long. V lost 7 bases, J lost 5 bases, and 11 bases stayed unmatched. Germline loops: CDR1 MNHEY, CDR2 SVGAGI. The DNA for the CDR3 is TGTGCCAGCATAACACGAGCCGGGACAGGGTATGGCTACACCTTC. Protein sequence: CASITRAGTGYGYTF.

The chain combines TRBV14 with TRBJ2-1; weak D call: TRBD2 (6 bases). Germline CDR1 and CDR2: SGHDN and FVKESK. V was trimmed by 6 bases and J by 4 bases, leaving 10 bases between them. CDR3 length: 13 amino acids. CDR3: CASRGLGYNEQFF. The CDR3 nucleotides read TGTGCCAGCAGGGGACTTGGGTACAATGAGCAGTTCTTC.

V usage is TRBV5-6 and J usage is TRBJ2-7, with TRBD2 identical over 8 bases. The CDR3 extends over 14 amino acids. Looked up from germline, CDR1 is SGHDT and CDR2 is YYEEEE. The V gene end was trimmed by 2 bases and the J gene end by 3 bases; junction bases not matched to a gene: 4. The CDR3 DNA is TGTGCCAGCAGCTTCGGGAGCGGGAGCTACGAGCAGTACTTC. Translating it yields CASSFGSGSYEQYF.

The chain has TRBV7-8 and TRBJ1-1; D is perhaps TRBD1 (6 bases). Trimming left V 1 base short and J 4 bases short, with 13 bases between. The CDR3 is made up of 15 amino acids. CDR1 is SGHVS and CDR2 is FQNEAQ in the germline V gene. The CDR3 DNA reads as TGTGCCAGCAGCTTAGGGGACAAAGGAGGCACTGAAGCTTTCTTT. Its translation: CASSLGDKGGTEAFF. Full variable domain (rest looked up from reference TRBV7-8 and TRBJ1-1): GAGVSQSPRYKVAKRGQDVALRCDPISGHVSLFWYQQALGQGPEFLTYFQNEAQLDKSGLPSDRFFAERPEGSVSTLKIQRTQQEDSAVYLCASSLGDKGGTEAFFGQGTRLTVV.

The chain links TRBV28 to TRBJ2-3, with 8 nucleotides matching TRBD2. The CDR3 is 14 residues long. V lost 8 bases, J lost 0 bases, and 4 bases stayed unmatched. CDR1 is MDHEN, CDR2 SYDVKM, per germline. The DNA for the CDR3 is TGTGCCAGCCAACTAGCGGCTAGCACAGATACGCAGTATTTT. Protein: CASQLAASTDTQYF.

The sample holds a few counts of this clone. The same CDR3 arises from other DNA sequences in this sample as well. V usage is TRBV28 and J usage is TRBJ1-5; D unresolved. Germline assignment: CDR1 MDHEN and CDR2 SYDVKM. CDR3 length: 11 residues. V gave up 3 bases and J gave up 7 bases, with 4 bases separating them. The chain's CDR3 is CASSFDQPQHF. CDR3 nucleotide sequence: TGTGCCAGCAGTTTCGACCAGCCCCAGCATTTT. Full variable domain (outside the CDR3, taken from reference TRBV28 and TRBJ1-5): DVKVTQSSRYLVKRTGEKVFLECVQDMDHENMFWYRQDPGLGLRLIYFSYDVKMKEKGDIPEGYSVSREKKERFSLILESASTNQTSMYLCASSFDQPQHFGDGTRLSIL.

This clone was seen just once. The chain couples TRBV28 to TRBJ2-7; D not resolved. This CDR3 region has 13 residues. Trimming took off 7 bases at V and 0 bases at J, with 10 bases between the two ends. Germline CDR1 reads MDHEN; CDR2 reads SYDVKM. The CDR3 nucleotides read TGTGCCAGCACCCCCCACCCCTCCTACGAGCAGTACTTC. This translates into CASTPHPSYEQYF.

The rearrangement uses TRBV7-2 and TRBJ2-5, with TRBD2 matching 10 bases. Unmatched junction bases numbered 4, after V lost 4 bases and J lost 2 bases. Germline CDR1 reads SGHTA; CDR2 reads FQGNSA. There are 15 residues in the CDR3. The CDR3 bases are TGTGCCAGCAGCTCCGGACTAGCGGCACAAGAGACCCAGTACTTC. Translating gives CASSSGLAAQETQYF.

The J gene is TRBJ2-1, the V gene TRBV27; TRBD2 might be the D (6 bases). CDR3 size: 14 residues. Germline CDR1 and CDR2: MNHEY and SMNVEV (reference sequence). The V gene lost 3 bases and the J gene lost 9 bases, with 15 bases spanning the gap. The CDR3 DNA sequence: TGTGCCAGCAGTTTCTGGGACTCAACCAGTGAGCAGTTCTTC. Translated, it gives CASSFWDSTSEQFF.

This clone was counted once. The chain recombines TRBV27 with TRBJ2-1, with TRBD2 identical over 7 bases. CDR3 length: 17 residues. Germline V lookup: CDR1 MNHEY, CDR2 SMNVEV (reference sequence). J gave up 1 base and V 6 bases, and 12 bases lay outside the gene matches. CDR3 region: CASSRSAGGNSYNEQFF. CDR3 in DNA: TGTGCCAGCAGCAGATCAGCCGGGGGGAATTCCTACAATGAGCAGTTCTTC.

This CDR3 reads CAWSIGMNTEAFF. For the CDR3, the DNA is TGTGCCTGGTCGATAGGTATGAACACTGAAGCTTTCTTT. The V call is TRBV30, the J call TRBJ1-1, with D hard to call. V was pared by 5 bases and J by 0 bases, with 10 bases between. Germline CDR1 GTSNPN, CDR2 SVGIG (reference sequence). This CDR3 has 13 residues.

The genes are TRBV6-6 and TRBJ2-2, with 9 positions matching TRBD2. From germline, CDR1 is MNHNY and CDR2 SVGAGI (reference sequence). This CDR3 region has 16 residues. V was pared by 0 bases and J by 8 bases, with 7 bases of the junction left unmatched. The CDR3 here is CASSYSKGGRGGELFF. In DNA, the CDR3 is TGTGCCAGCAGTTACTCGAAAGGCGGGAGGGGGGGGGAGCTGTTTTTT.

The J gene is TRBJ1-4, the V gene TRBV9; 8 bases map to TRBD1. Trimming cost V 3 bases and J 1 base; bases outside gene matches: 5. The CDR3 runs 16 residues. CDR1 SGDLS and CDR2 YYNGEE come from the germline V gene. This CDR3 is CASSGRQGLTNEKLFF. In DNA, the CDR3 is TGTGCCAGCAGCGGGCGACAGGGGTTAACTAATGAAAAACTGTTTTTT.

The chain links TRBV7-9 to TRBJ2-1; D gene uncertain. Germline V gives CDR1 SEHNR, CDR2 FQNEAQ (reference sequence). The V gene lost 7 bases and the J gene lost 5 bases, with 15 bases spanning the gap. This CDR3 is built from 14 residues. CDR3 sequence reads: CASTPSPGNNEQFF. The DNA for the CDR3 is TGTGCCAGCACCCCGTCCCCTGGAAACAATGAGCAGTTCTTC.

Comment on this clone: Other DNA sequences within the sample encode an identical CDR3. The chain recombines TRBV7-6 with TRBJ2-7; D possibly corresponds to TRBD2 (5 bases). V lost 5 bases to trimming and J lost 3 bases, with 11 bases between them. Germline CDR1 SGHVS, CDR2 FNYEAQ. The CDR3 has 13 residues. CDR3 nucleotides: TGTGCCAGCAGCCCGGGAACCTACTACGAGCAGTACTTC. Protein sequence: CASSPGTYYEQYF.

This clone appeared a single time. The rearrangement joins TRBV7-9 to TRBJ2-5, with TRBD2 as a possible D gene (5 bases). The CDR3 runs 17 residues. CDR1 and CDR2 from the germline V gene are SEHNR and FQNEAQ (reference sequence). The germline V and J ends were trimmed by 1 base and 1 base, with 16 bases remaining between them. The CDR3 is CASSLVPGLRTQETQYF. CDR3 bases: TGTGCCAGCAGCTTAGTTCCGGGGTTGCGGACCCAAGAGACCCAGTACTTC.

With respect to this clone: A read error is likely, as this CDR3 ends without the conserved phenylalanine or tryptophan. The rearrangement uses TRBV6-5 and TRBJ1-2, with D tentatively TRBD1 (5 bases). V dropped 4 bases and J dropped 4 bases, with 10 bases sitting between them. This CDR3 contains 13 residues. Per the germline V gene, CDR1 is MNHEY and CDR2 is SVGAGI. CDR3 DNA sequence: TGTGCCAGCAGTTTATCAGGGACCTATGGCTACACCCTC. Protein sequence: CASSLSGTYGYTL.

There are a few counts of this clone. V and J are TRBV13 and TRBJ1-1, with TRBD1 as a possible D gene (5 bases). There are 14 residues in the CDR3. V gave up 4 bases and J gave up 3 bases, with 12 bases separating them. Germline loops: CDR1 PRHDT, CDR2 FYEKMQ (reference sequence). The CDR3 is CASSSGRRDTEAFF. The CDR3 bases are TGTGCCAGCAGCTCGGGGCGCCGAGACACTGAAGCTTTCTTT.

The V call is TRBV4-3, the J call TRBJ2-2; 8 positions match TRBD2. The CDR3 covers 16 residues. Germline V gene data show CDR1 as LGHNA and CDR2 as YSLEER. Losses at the gene ends were 2 bases for V and 2 bases for J; bases not matched to a gene: 4. This chain's CDR3 is CASSQSVAGNTGELFF. The DNA of the CDR3 is TGCGCCAGCAGCCAATCAGTAGCGGGAAACACCGGGGAGCTGTTTTTT.